The clone carrying this TCR beta chain was found a few times. What it binds is unknown. Trimming took off 3 bases at V and 2 bases at J, with 12 bases between the two ends. CDR3 size: 15 residues. The germline V gene encodes CDR1 LNHNV and CDR2 YYDKDF (reference sequence). These data come from a study of molecular identifiers for immune sequencing clone quantification. Regarding the study as a whole: Researchers reportedly could pick up spiked Jurkat TCR RNA from one cell mixed into some 1 million naive cells. Highly expanded clones may be undercounted when identical TCR molecules share barcodes.

Construction of naive CD8 libraries employed about 20,000 to 1,100,000 sorted cells together with 10%, 30% or 50% RNA. The authors built bulk TCR libraries by previously described methods with listed TCR primers. TCRdb re-derived calls from the PCR reads in MiXCR, one entry per CDR3 protein. Of under 800,000 distinct CDR3 sequences listed, 25% are singletons. The origin of this receptor is a human donor in good health. Some libraries in this study had Jurkat cell RNA spiked in. The specimen was naive CD8+ T cells from blood, with Jurkat cell RNA spiked in. Subset indicated: FACS-sorted CD8+CD4-CCR7+CD45RA+ naive T cells. The J gene is TRBJ2-3, the V gene TRBV15; possible D gene TRBD1, 5 bases. The CDR3 coding sequence is TGTGCCACCAGCAGCACCAGGGTTCCCACAGATACGCAGTATTTT. Residues: CATSSTRVPTDTQYF. The entire variable domain, with the rest obtained from reference TRBV15 and TRBJ2-3, is as follows: DAMVIQNPRYQVTQFGKPVTLSCSQTLNHNVMYWYQQKSSQAPKLLFHYYDKDFNNEADTPDNFQSRRPNTSFCFLDIRSPGLGDTAMYLCATSSTRVPTDTQYFGPGTRLTVL.